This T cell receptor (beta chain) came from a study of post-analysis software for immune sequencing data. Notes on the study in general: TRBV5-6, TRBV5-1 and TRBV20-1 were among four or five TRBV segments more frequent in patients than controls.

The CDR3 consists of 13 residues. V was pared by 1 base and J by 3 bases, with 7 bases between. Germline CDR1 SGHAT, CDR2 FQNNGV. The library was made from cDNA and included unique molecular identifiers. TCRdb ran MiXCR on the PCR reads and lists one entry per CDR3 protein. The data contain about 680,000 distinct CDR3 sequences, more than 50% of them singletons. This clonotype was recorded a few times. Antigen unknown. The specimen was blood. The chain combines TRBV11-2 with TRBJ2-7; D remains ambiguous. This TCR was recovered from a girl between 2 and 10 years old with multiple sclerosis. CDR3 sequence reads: CASSLAAGYEQYF. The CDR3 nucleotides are TGTGCCAGCAGCTTAGCTGCAGGCTACGAGCAGTACTTC.